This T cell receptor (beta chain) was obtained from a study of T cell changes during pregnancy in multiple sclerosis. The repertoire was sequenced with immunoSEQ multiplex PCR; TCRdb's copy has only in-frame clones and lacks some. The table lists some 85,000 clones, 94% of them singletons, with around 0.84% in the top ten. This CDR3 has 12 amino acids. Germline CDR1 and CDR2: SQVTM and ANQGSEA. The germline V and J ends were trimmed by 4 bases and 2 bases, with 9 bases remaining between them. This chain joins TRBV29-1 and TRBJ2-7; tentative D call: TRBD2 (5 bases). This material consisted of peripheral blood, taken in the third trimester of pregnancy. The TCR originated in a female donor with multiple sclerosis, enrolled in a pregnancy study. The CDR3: CSVVSDAYEQYF. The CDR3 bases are TGCAGCGTTGTTAGCGATGCCTACGAGCAGTACTTC.